This T cell receptor (beta chain) was observed in a study of T-cell reconstitution after alpha-beta-depleted transplantation in children. The CDR3 has 15 residues. The V segment lost 1 base and the J segment 7 bases; nucleotides outside the gene matches: 5. Per the germline V gene, CDR1 is LGHNA and CDR2 is YNFKEQ. For TCRbeta, the library was prepared with unique molecular identifiers. TCRdb re-called the PCR reads with MiXCR, one entry per CDR3 protein. The data hold hundreds of thousands of distinct CDR3 sequences, with around 15% observed a single time. Comment on this clonotype: Its target is not known.

Study-wide results and caveats: Diversity and T-cell counts at one year after transplant derived mostly from new T cells. Some patients owed their high day-60 TCRbeta diversity to surviving recipient T cells and thymic progenitors. As was reported, about two months after transplant, alpha-beta T cells came from several hundred expanded graft clones.

This clonotype originated in a male patient aged 2-15 years who had a stem cell transplant for acute lymphoblastic leukemia, so the T cells may come from the graft donor. Sequencing used PBMCs, mostly from graft donor cells, obtained 360 days after TCRalphabeta/CD19-depleted stem cell transplant. The rearrangement joins TRBV4-2 to TRBJ2-1, with 9 bases identical to TRBD2. CDR3 loop: CASSQGGLALNEQFF. CDR3 sequence (DNA): TGTGCCAGCAGCCAAGGGGGACTAGCATTAAATGAGCAGTTCTTC.